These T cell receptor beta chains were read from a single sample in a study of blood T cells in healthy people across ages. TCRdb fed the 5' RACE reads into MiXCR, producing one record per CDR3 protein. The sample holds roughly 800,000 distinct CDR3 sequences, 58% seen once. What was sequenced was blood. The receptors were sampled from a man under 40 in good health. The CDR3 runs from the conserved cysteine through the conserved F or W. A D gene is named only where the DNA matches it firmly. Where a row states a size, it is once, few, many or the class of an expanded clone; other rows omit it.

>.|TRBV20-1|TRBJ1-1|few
TGCAGTATAAGGGACGACACTGAAGCTTTCTTT
CSIRDDTEAFF
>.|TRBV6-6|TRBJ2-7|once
TGTGCCACCGGGACATGGGGCGAGCAGTACTTC
CATGTWGEQYF
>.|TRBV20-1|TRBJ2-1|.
TGCAGTGCTTTGTCGAATGAGCAGTTCTTC
CSALSNEQFF
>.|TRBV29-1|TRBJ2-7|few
TGCAGCGTCTTGACAGGACCCTCCTACGAGCAGTACTTC
CSVLTGPSYEQYF
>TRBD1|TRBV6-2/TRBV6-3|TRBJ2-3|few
TGTGCCAGCGCCCCGACAGGGTTAGAAGATACGCAGTATTTT
CASAPTGLEDTQYF
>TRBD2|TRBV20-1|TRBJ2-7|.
TGCAGCTCCCCCGGGAGGTTTTCGGGTGAGCAGTACTTC
CSSPGRFSGEQYF
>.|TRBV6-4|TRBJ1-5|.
TGTGCCAGCAGTGACTCGACGGGCCAGCCCCAGCATTTT
CASSDSTGQPQHF
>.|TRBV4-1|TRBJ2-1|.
TGCGCCAGCAGCCAAGATTTGGGACATAATAACAATGAGCAGTTCTTC
CASSQDLGHNNNEQFF
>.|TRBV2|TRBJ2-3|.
TGTGCCAGCAGGGCAGGATTTGGAGTGGGGGATACGCAGTATTTT
CASRAGFGVGDTQYF
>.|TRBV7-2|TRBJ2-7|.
TGTGCCAGCAGCCAAAGGAGGATCCCAGCGGCCGAGCAGTACTTC
CASSQRRIPAAEQYF
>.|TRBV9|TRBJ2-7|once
TGTGCCAGCAGCGTTAGTAGGGGAGGCCTCCGTGAGCAGTACTTC
CASSVSRGGLREQYF
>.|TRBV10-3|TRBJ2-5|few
TGTGCCATCGGTGGGTTGGACAAAGAGACCCAGTACTTC
CAIGGLDKETQYF
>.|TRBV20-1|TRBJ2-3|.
TGCAGTGCTCAGGGGAGTTCGGGACCAGATACGCAGTATTTT
CSAQGSSGPDTQYF
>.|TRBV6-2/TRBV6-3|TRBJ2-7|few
TGTGCCAGCAGGACTCCTCCAAGCTACGAGCAGTACTTC
CASRTPPSYEQYF
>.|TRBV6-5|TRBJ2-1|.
TGTGCCAGCAGTTACCGGGGTGAGCAGTTCTTC
CASSYRGEQFF
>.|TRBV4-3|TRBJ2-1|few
TGCGCCAGCAGCCAAGATCGGGCAGCGCCTCCCGGTTACAATGAGCAGTTCTTC
CASSQDRAAPPGYNEQFF
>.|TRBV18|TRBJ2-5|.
TGTGCCAGCTCCCCCCAGGCCAAGACAGCCCCTGGAGTGGAGACCCAGTACTTC
CASSPQAKTAPGVETQYF
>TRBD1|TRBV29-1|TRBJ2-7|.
TGTAGCGCCACTGGGGACAGGGACTACGAGCAGTACTTC
CSATGDRDYEQYF
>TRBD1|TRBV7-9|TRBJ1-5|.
TGTGCCAGCAGTTCCGGGACAGGGGCCAGGGGGCAGCCCCAGCATTTT
CASSSGTGARGQPQHF
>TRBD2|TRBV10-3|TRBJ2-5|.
TGTGCCATCAGTGATAGGACTAGCGGGAGGACGGAAGAGACCCAGTACTTC
CAISDRTSGRTEETQYF
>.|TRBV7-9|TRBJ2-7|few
TGTGCCAGCAGTGCCCCCGGGAACACCTACGAGCAGTACTTC
CASSAPGNTYEQYF
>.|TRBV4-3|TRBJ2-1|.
TGCGCCAGCAGCCAAAAGCGCTGGGATGAGCAGTTCTTC
CASSQKRWDEQFF
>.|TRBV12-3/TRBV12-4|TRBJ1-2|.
TGTGCCAGCAGTTTTTTGGGCCTAATTAACTATGGCTACACCTTC
CASSFLGLINYGYTF
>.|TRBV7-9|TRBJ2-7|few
TGTGCCAGCAGCTTACCCAACTACGAGCAGTACTTC
CASSLPNYEQYF
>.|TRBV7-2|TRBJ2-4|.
TGTGCCAGCAGCTTAGCCCGGGACTGGAACATTCAGTACTTC
CASSLARDWNIQYF
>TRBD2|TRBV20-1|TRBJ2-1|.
TGCAGTGCCGGCTGGCGGGAGAAGACCTACAATGAGCAGTTCTTC
CSAGWREKTYNEQFF
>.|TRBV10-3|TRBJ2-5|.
TGTGCCATCAGTGATAGCCGGGGGCGCGGATTAGAGACCCGGTACTTC
CAISDSRGRGLETRYF
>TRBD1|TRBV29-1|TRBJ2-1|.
TGCAGCGTTGAAGATCAAACGGGACAGGGTCGCCCAGGGGAGCAGTTCTTC
CSVEDQTGQGRPGEQFF
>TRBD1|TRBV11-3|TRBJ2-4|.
TGTGCCAGCAGTGATAGACCGGGACAGGGGTCTACGGCGTACTTC
CASSDRPGQGSTAYF
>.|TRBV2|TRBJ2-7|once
TGTGCCGCCCGGGCAGTACTCTCCTACGAGCAGTACTTC
CAARAVLSYEQYF
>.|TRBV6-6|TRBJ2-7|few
TGTGCCAGCAGAGACAGCCGTTCTGTGTACGAGCAGTACTTC
CASRDSRSVYEQYF
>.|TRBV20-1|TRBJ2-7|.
TGCAGTGCTAGACCCTCAACCGGGACCTATCCCTACGAGCAGTACTTC
CSARPSTGTYPYEQYF
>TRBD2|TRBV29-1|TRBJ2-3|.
TGCAGCGTTGAGACTAGCGGGAGAGATACGCAGTATTTT
CSVETSGRDTQYF
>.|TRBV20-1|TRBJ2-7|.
TGCAGTGCTAGAGATTGGAGCTCCTACGAGCAGTACTTC
CSARDWSSYEQYF
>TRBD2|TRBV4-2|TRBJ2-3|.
TGTGCCAGCAGCCAGGCTCTAGCGGGCTCGGGCACAGATACGCAGTATTTT
CASSQALAGSGTDTQYF
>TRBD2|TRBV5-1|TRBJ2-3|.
TGCGCCAGCAGCTTGCCTAGCGGACCACTCGACACAGATACGCAGTATTTT
CASSLPSGPLDTDTQYF